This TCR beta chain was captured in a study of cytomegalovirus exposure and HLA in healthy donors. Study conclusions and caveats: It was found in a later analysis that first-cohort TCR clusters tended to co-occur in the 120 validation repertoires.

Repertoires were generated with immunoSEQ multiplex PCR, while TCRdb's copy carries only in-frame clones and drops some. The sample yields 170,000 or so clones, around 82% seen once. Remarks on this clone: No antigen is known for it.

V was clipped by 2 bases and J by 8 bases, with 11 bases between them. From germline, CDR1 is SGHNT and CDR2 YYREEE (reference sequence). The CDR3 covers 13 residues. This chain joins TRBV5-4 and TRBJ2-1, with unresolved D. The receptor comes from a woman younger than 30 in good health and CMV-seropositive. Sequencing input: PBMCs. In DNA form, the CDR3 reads TGTGCCAGCAGCTTTGGGTCAGGCGATGAGCAGTTCTTC. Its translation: CASSFGSGDEQFF.